Each of the 32 T cell receptor beta chains below was sequenced from the same sample in a study of blood T cell repertoires in COVID-19. The repertoire was sequenced with immunoSEQ multiplex PCR; TCRdb's copy has only in-frame clones and lacks some. The sample lists approximately 310,000 clones; 89% were seen once. Sequenced material: PBMCs or T cells enriched from blood (not recorded which). The receptors here all came from a man between 60 and 75 years old who had recovered from COVID-19.

The V and J genes are TRBV5-5 and TRBJ2-7; unclear D gene. Per the germline V gene, CDR1 is SGHKS and CDR2 is YYEKEE (reference sequence). The CDR3 is 13 residues long. The V end was cut by 4 bases, the J end by 0 bases, with 8 bases between. CDR3 sequence: CASSPQNSYEQYF. The CDR3 DNA is TGTGCCAGCAGCCCCCAGAACTCCTACGAGCAGTACTTC.

The gene calls are TRBV25-1 and TRBJ2-3, with TRBD1 matching over 7 bases. J lost 4 bases, V lost 4 bases, and 5 bases had no gene match. Germline values: CDR1 MGHDK, CDR2 SYGVNS. The length of the CDR3 is 14 residues. CDR3 nucleotide sequence: TGTGCCAGCAGTGTACAGGGGAGCCCAGATACGCAGTATTTT. This sequence encodes CASSVQGSPDTQYF.

The CDR3 nucleotides read TGTGCCAGCAGCTTGGGCCTAGCGGGAGTCGGGGAGCTGTTTTTT. Amino acids: CASSLGLAGVGELFF. The chain has TRBV5-4 and TRBJ2-2; TRBD2 aligns across 10 bases. The V gene end was trimmed by 0 bases and the J gene end by 7 bases; junction bases not matched to a gene: 3. The length of the CDR3 is 15 residues. From germline, CDR1 is SGHNT and CDR2 YYREEE (reference sequence).

This sequence joins TRBV28 and TRBJ2-1, with TRBD2 as a possible D gene (5 bases). V was clipped by 4 bases and J by 8 bases, with 24 bases between them. Germline CDR1 MDHEN, CDR2 SYDVKM. The CDR3 runs to 17 residues. The chain's CDR3 is CASSSARPGNRAHEQFF. Written as DNA, the CDR3 is TGTGCCAGCAGTTCTGCAAGACCCGGGAATAGAGCCCATGAGCAGTTCTTC.

The chain uses TRBV5-1 and TRBJ2-3, with D unclear. The CDR3 covers 14 residues. The V end lost 0 bases, the J end lost 5 bases, and 10 bases lay between the germline ends. Germline values: CDR1 SGHRS, CDR2 YFSETQ. The CDR3 DNA follows: TGCGCCAGCAGCTTGGACTCCAACCAAGATACGCAGTATTTT. Residues: CASSLDSNQDTQYF.

This chain joins TRBV27 and TRBJ1-4, with a possible D match to TRBD1 (6 bases). V was trimmed by 3 bases and J by 8 bases, leaving 16 bases between them. Looked up from germline, CDR1 is MNHEY and CDR2 is SMNVEV (reference sequence). This CDR3 has 15 amino acids. CDR3 protein: CASSFGRGRPEKLFF. The CDR3 DNA reads as TGTGCCAGCAGTTTTGGGCGGGGGCGGCCCGAAAAACTGTTTTTT.

The chain has TRBV12-3 or TRBV12-4 and TRBJ1-2; D may be TRBD1 (6 bases). V shed 5 bases and J shed 1 base, with 8 bases lying between them. The CDR3 is 13 residues long. CDR3 residues: CASSGQSNYGYTF. In DNA form, the CDR3 reads TGTGCCAGCAGTGGACAGAGTAACTATGGCTACACCTTC.

V and J are TRBV28 and TRBJ2-7; 8 positions agree with TRBD1. The CDR3 consists of 14 residues. J gave up 6 bases and V 3 bases, and 7 bases lay outside the gene matches. Germline CDR1 reads MDHEN; CDR2 reads SYDVKM. The CDR3 bases are TGTGCCAGCAGTTTCGGCGGCAGGGGGCCCGAGCAGTACTTC. This sequence encodes CASSFGGRGPEQYF.

The chain joins TRBV12-5 to TRBJ2-1; 11 bases line up with TRBD2. Germline V CDR1 and CDR2: LGHNT, FRNRAP. This CDR3 is built from 18 residues. Trimming took 0 bases from V and 5 from J; bases not matched to a gene: 9. CDR3 sequence: CASGLVRLAGSGDNEQFF. In DNA, the CDR3 is TGTGCTAGTGGTTTGGTACGACTAGCGGGATCTGGCGACAATGAGCAGTTCTTC.

This chain links TRBV21-1 with TRBJ2-1; the table gives TRBD2 as D, unverified against the DNA. TRBV21-1 is reported as a pseudogene. This CDR3 has 15 residues. CDR3 amino acids: CASSKDRLGRREQFF. The DNA for the CDR3 is TGTGCCAGCAGCAAAGACCGATTGGGGAGGCGTGAGCAGTTCTTC.

The chain joins TRBV29-1 to TRBJ1-1, with D perhaps TRBD1 (6 bases). With 6 bases removed from V and 2 bases from J, the gap between germline ends came to 16 bases. The germline V gene has CDR1 SQVTM and CDR2 ANQGSEA. The CDR3 length is 14 residues. The CDR3 DNA follows: TGCAGCGTGACCGTTGGACAGTTCAACACTGAAGCTTTCTTT. Its translation: CSVTVGQFNTEAFF.

The chain employs TRBV7-9 and TRBJ1-1; 7 bases are shared with TRBD1. V lost 1 base to trimming and J lost 0 bases; unmatched junction nucleotides: 11. This CDR3 is built from 18 residues. Germline values: CDR1 SEHNR, CDR2 FQNEAQ (reference sequence). This chain's CDR3 is CASSLGSIQGRMNTEAFF. The CDR3 nucleotides are TGTGCCAGCAGCTTAGGGAGTATACAGGGGAGGATGAACACTGAAGCTTTCTTT. Based on the CDR3 plus reference TRBV7-9 and TRBJ1-1, the full variable domain is DTGVSQNPRHKITKRGQNVTFRCDPISEHNRLYWYRQTLGQGPEFLTYFQNEAQLEKSRLLSDRFSAERPKGSFSTLEIQRTEQGDSAMYLCASSLGSIQGRMNTEAFFGQGTRLTVV.

The chain joins TRBV7-2 to TRBJ2-1; 10 positions match TRBD2. V was pared by 2 bases and J by 9 bases, with 4 bases of the junction left unmatched. The length of the CDR3 is 14 residues. Germline V gene lookup returns CDR1 SGHTA and CDR2 FQGNSA. The CDR3 sequence is CASSLTSGIGEQFF. CDR3 nucleotide sequence: TGTGCCAGCAGCTTAACTAGCGGGATCGGTGAGCAGTTCTTC.

This clone was counted once. The chain employs TRBV5-6 and TRBJ2-7; the D is unclear. Trimming pared 0 bases from V and 4 bases from J, leaving 11 bases between. CDR3 length equals 14 residues. Germline-derived CDR1 and CDR2 are SGHDT and YYEEEE. The CDR3, as DNA: TGTGCCAGCAGCTTGGGACATTCCTCGTACGAGCAGTACTTC. Its protein is CASSLGHSSYEQYF.

This chain joins TRBV19 and TRBJ1-2; TRBD1 might be the D (5 bases). This CDR3 is 14 amino acids long. V shed 3 bases and J shed 2 bases, with 10 bases lying between them. The germline gives CDR1 LNHDA, CDR2 SQIVND (reference sequence). In DNA, the CDR3 is TGTGCCAGTAGTATCAAGGGGTTGAACTATGGCTACACCTTC. Its protein product is CASSIKGLNYGYTF.

The rearrangement uses TRBV9 and TRBJ2-1; 11 positions match TRBD2. The CDR3 has 16 amino acids. Per germline, CDR1 SGDLS and CDR2 YYNGEE. V lost 0 bases to trimming and J lost 7 bases; unmatched junction nucleotides: 6. The CDR3 nucleotides read TGTGCCAGCAGCGTAGCCGGGACTAGCGGTATGAATGAGCAGTTCTTC. Its translation is CASSVAGTSGMNEQFF. Variable domain in full (rest from reference TRBV9 and TRBJ2-1): DSGVTQTPKHLITATGQRVTLRCSPRSGDLSVYWYQQSLDQGLQFLIQYYNGEERAKGNILERFSAQQFPDLHSELNLSSLELGDSALYFCASSVAGTSGMNEQFFGPGTRLTVL.

The chain joins TRBV30 to TRBJ2-5, with 7 bases matching TRBD1. Germline loops: CDR1 GTSNPN, CDR2 SVGIG (reference sequence). The length of the CDR3 is 14 residues. With V trimmed by 2 bases and J by 5 bases, 8 bases remained unmatched. The CDR3 DNA follows: TGTGCCTGGAGTCAGACAGGGTTGGAGGAGACCCAGTACTTC. This encodes CAWSQTGLEETQYF. Full variable domain (remainder filled in from reference TRBV30 and TRBJ2-5): SQTIHQWPATLVQPVGSPLSLECTVEGTSNPNLYWYRQAAGRGLQLLFYSVGIGQISSEVPQNLSASRPQDRQFILSSKKLLLSDSGFYLCAWSQTGLEETQYFGPGTRLLVL.

This clone appeared once. The same CDR3 also results from other DNA sequences found in this sample. V and J are TRBV28 and TRBJ2-5; the match to TRBD2 covers 9 bases. The V and J ends lost 2 bases and 1 base, in that order; junction bases with no gene match: 2. The CDR3 is 15 residues long. Germline V gives CDR1 MDHEN, CDR2 SYDVKM. The CDR3 reads CASSLGGRAQETQYF. CDR3 sequence (DNA): TGTGCCAGCAGTTTAGGCGGGAGGGCCCAAGAGACCCAGTACTTC.

This chain connects TRBV4-2 to TRBJ2-2; D not certain. This CDR3 contains 12 residues. Trimming left V 0 bases short and J 7 bases short, with 3 bases between. CDR1 and CDR2 from the germline V gene are LGHNA and YNFKEQ. The CDR3 nucleotides read TGTGCCAGCAGCCAAGATAGCGGGGAGCTGTTTTTT. It encodes CASSQDSGELFF.

J is TRBJ1-5 and V is TRBV7-2; D possibly corresponds to TRBD1 (6 bases). CDR1 is SGHTA and CDR2 is FQGNSA in the germline V gene. This CDR3 has 14 residues. The V end lost 5 bases, the J end lost 4 bases, and 12 bases lay between the germline ends. The CDR3 coding sequence is TGTGCCAGCAGCCCCGACAGGTTTAATCAGCCCCAGCATTTT. It encodes CASSPDRFNQPQHF. Filled out from reference TRBV7-2 and TRBJ1-5, the complete variable domain reads GAGVSQSPSNKVTEKGKDVELRCDPISGHTALYWYRQSLGQGLEFLIYFQGNSAPDKSGLPSDRFSAERTGGSVSTLTIQRTQQEDSAVYLCASSPDRFNQPQHFGDGTRLSIL.

The rearrangement links TRBV19 to TRBJ1-1, with D unclear. The CDR3 runs to 15 residues. Germline V lookup: CDR1 LNHDA, CDR2 SQIVND (reference sequence). Trimming pared 2 bases from V and 0 bases from J, leaving 10 bases between. The CDR3 here is CASSIPSGLNTEAFF. Written as DNA, the CDR3 is TGTGCCAGTAGTATACCGAGTGGTCTGAACACTGAAGCTTTCTTT.

The chain links TRBV7-8 to TRBJ2-7; 11 nucleotides line up with TRBD1. The CDR3 consists of 15 residues. Germline V gives CDR1 SGHVS, CDR2 FQNEAQ. V lost 3 bases to trimming and J lost 7 bases; unmatched junction nucleotides: 8. CDR3 sequence (DNA): TGTGCCAGCAGCTTCCGCGGGACAGGGGGTAAGGAGCAGTACTTC. It codes for CASSFRGTGGKEQYF.

The rearrangement links TRBV6-5 to TRBJ1-5, with no clear D. Germline-derived CDR1 and CDR2 are MNHEY and SVGAGI. The CDR3 contains 14 residues. The V end lost 6 bases, the J end lost 0 bases, and 9 bases lay between the germline ends. CDR3 protein: CASSRAYSNQPQHF. CDR3 DNA sequence: TGTGCCAGCAGCCGAGCCTATAGCAATCAGCCCCAGCATTTT.

The V and J genes are TRBV5-4 and TRBJ2-7, with a tentative D call TRBD1 (5 bases). CDR1 is SGHNT, CDR2 YYREEE, per germline (reference sequence). The ends were cut back, 2 bases at V and 3 bases at J, with 9 bases in the middle. The CDR3 is 13 residues long. The CDR3 DNA is TGTGCCAGCAGCTTCAGGGAAAACTACGAGCAGTACTTC. Residues: CASSFRENYEQYF.

V is TRBV27 and J is TRBJ2-1; 12 bases fit TRBD2. After removal of 5 bases from V and 5 bases from J, the junction contained 10 bases not matched to a gene. Germline loops: CDR1 MNHEY, CDR2 SMNVEV (reference sequence). This CDR3 contains 17 residues. The DNA for the CDR3 is TGTGCCAGCAGTCTCAGACTAGCGGGAGCAACGAACAATGAGCAGTTCTTC. Translation gives CASSLRLAGATNNEQFF.

V and J are TRBV9 and TRBJ1-4; 9 nucleotides match TRBD1. J gave up 7 bases and V 4 bases, and 8 bases lay outside the gene matches. CDR1 is SGDLS, CDR2 YYNGEE, per germline. The CDR3 is 15 amino acids. CDR3 DNA: TGTGCCAGCAGCTCCCGGACAGGGGCGGGTGAAAAACTGTTTTTT. Encoded protein: CASSSRTGAGEKLFF.

The chain uses TRBV11-2 and TRBJ1-4; 9 bases fit TRBD1. J lost 7 bases, V lost 1 base, and 7 bases had no gene match. The CDR3 totals 16 residues. Germline assignment: CDR1 SGHAT and CDR2 FQNNGV. The CDR3 coding sequence is TGTGCCAGCAGCTTAGGGGGACAGGGAACGGGTGAAAAACTGTTTTTT. Translated, it gives CASSLGGQGTGEKLFF.

The chain joins TRBV21-1 to TRBJ1-2; the table's D call, TRBD1, has no DNA check behind it. TRBV21-1 is listed as a pseudogene. The CDR3 sequence is 17 residues long. The DNA of the CDR3 is TGTGCCAGCAGCACCTCTTGGCGCAGGGTTCTTGGCTATGGCTACACCTTC. Translating gives CASSTSWRRVLGYGYTF.

V gene TRBV5-1 combines with J gene TRBJ1-1, with TRBD1 as a possible D gene (6 bases). Per the germline V gene, CDR1 is SGHRS and CDR2 is YFSETQ. This CDR3 has 14 residues. Trimming removed 2 bases at V and 1 base at J, with 9 bases between. In nucleotides, the CDR3 is TGCGCCAGCAGCTTCGGGACATCGAACACTGAAGCTTTCTTT. It codes for CASSFGTSNTEAFF.

The chain recombines TRBV4-1 with TRBJ2-3; weak D call: TRBD1 (6 bases). Germline CDR1 reads MGHRA; CDR2 reads YSYEKL. The CDR3 has 15 amino acids. V was cut by 2 bases and J by 2 bases, with 11 bases left in between. CDR3 residues: CASSQRGQITDTQYF. In nucleotides, the CDR3 is TGCGCCAGCAGCCAACGAGGACAGATCACAGATACGCAGTATTTT.

The CDR3 DNA sequence: TGTGCCAGCACTTTCGGACAGTCCTATGGCTACACCTTC. Translation gives CASTFGQSYGYTF. The rearrangement joins TRBV28 to TRBJ1-2, with D possibly TRBD1 on 6 matching bases. Trimming left V 7 bases short and J 4 bases short, with 13 bases between. Germline CDR1 MDHEN, CDR2 SYDVKM. The CDR3 loop spans 13 amino acids.

The chain recombines TRBV10-2 with TRBJ1-2, with unresolved D. Looked up from germline, CDR1 is WSHSY and CDR2 is SAAADI. The CDR3 sequence is 15 residues long. V lost 6 bases and J 8 bases, leaving 22 bases between the germline ends. CDR3 coding DNA: TGCGCCAGCAGCCCGAACCGGGAGACGGGATGGGGCTACACCTTC. Its protein is CASSPNRETGWGYTF.